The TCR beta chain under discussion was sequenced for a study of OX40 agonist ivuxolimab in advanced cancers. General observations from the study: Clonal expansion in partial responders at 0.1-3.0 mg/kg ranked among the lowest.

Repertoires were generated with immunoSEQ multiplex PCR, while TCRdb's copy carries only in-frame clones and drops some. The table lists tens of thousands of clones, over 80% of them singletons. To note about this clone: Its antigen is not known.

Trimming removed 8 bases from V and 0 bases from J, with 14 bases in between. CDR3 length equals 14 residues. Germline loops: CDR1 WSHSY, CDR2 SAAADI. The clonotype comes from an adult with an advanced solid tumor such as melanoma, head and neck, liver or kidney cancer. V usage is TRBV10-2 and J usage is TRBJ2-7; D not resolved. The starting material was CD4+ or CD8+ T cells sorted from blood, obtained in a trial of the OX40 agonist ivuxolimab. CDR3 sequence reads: CASRGGTYSYEQYF. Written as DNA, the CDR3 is TGCGCCAGCCGAGGCGGAACGTACTCCTACGAGCAGTACTTC.